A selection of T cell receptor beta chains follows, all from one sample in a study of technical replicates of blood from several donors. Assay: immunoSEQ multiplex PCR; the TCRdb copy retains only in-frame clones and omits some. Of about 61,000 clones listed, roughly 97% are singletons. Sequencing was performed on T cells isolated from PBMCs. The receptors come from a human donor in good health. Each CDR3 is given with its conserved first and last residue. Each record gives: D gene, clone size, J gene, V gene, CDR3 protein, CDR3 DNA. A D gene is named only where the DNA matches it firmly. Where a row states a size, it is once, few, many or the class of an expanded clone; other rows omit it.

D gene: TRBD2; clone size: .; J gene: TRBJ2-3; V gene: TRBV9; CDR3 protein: CASSVVGGRAQYF; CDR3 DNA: TGTGCCAGCAGCGTAGTCGGCGGGAGGGCGCAGTATTTT
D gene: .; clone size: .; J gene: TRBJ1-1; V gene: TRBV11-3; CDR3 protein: CASSSLRDSAGPIAFF; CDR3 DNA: TGTGCCAGCAGCTCGTTAAGGGACTCCGCAGGGCCCATAGCTTTCTTT
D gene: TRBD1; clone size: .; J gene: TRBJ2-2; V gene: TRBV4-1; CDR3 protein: CASSQEQGMPGELFF; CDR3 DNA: TGCGCCAGCAGCCAAGAACAGGGGATGCCCGGGGAGCTGTTTTTT
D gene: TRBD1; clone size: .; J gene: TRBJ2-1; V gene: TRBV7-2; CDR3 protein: CASSDRGGAYNEQFF; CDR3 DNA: TGTGCCAGCAGTGACAGGGGGGGGGCGTACAATGAGCAGTTCTTC
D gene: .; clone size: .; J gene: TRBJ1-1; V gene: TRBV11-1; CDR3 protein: CASSLEVSAEAFF; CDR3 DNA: TGTGCCAGCAGCTTAGAAGTCAGTGCTGAAGCTTTCTTT
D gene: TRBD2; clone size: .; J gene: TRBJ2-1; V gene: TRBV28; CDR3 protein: CASSLLGLAGDHEQFF; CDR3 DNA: TGTGCCAGCAGTTTACTTGGACTAGCGGGAGACCATGAGCAGTTCTTC
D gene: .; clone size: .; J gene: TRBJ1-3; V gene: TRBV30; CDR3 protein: CAYDSHSGNTIYF; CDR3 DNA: TGTGCCTACGACAGCCATTCTGGAAACACCATATATTTT
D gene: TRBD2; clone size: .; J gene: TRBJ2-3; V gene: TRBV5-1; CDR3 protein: CASSLGLDSTDTQYF; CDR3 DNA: TGCGCCAGCAGCCTGGGACTAGATAGCACAGATACGCAGTATTTT
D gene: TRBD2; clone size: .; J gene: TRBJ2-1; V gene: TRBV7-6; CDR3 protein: CASSTGTSNEQFF; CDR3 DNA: TGTGCCAGCAGCACCGGGACTAGCAATGAGCAGTTCTTC
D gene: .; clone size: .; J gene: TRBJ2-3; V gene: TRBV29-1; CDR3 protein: CSVELETSVTDTQYF; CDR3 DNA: TGCAGCGTTGAGCTCGAGACTAGTGTCACAGATACGCAGTATTTT
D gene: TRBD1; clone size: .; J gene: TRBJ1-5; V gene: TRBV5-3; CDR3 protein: CARSFDPGQGSQPQHF; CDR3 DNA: TGTGCCAGAAGCTTTGACCCTGGACAGGGGAGTCAGCCCCAGCATTTT
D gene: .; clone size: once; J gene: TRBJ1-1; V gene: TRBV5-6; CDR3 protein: CASSVLPSYLNTEAFF; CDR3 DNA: TGTGCCAGCAGTGTGCTCCCTAGTTACTTGAACACTGAAGCTTTCTTT
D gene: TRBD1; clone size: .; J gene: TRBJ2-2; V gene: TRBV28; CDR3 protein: CASSLGTGAFGGELFF; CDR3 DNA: TGTGCCAGCAGTTTAGGGACAGGGGCTTTTGGCGGGGAGCTGTTTTTT